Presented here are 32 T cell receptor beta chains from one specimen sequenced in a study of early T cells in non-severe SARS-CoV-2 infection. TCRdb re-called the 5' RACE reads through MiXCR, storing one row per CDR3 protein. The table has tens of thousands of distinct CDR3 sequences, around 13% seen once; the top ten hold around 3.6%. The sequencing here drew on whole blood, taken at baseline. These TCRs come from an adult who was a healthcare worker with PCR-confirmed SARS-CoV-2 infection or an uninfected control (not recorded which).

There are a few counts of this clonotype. CDR3 bases: TGCAGGCCAGGAACCGGGACCCCCAACGGAGGGGGCTACACCTTC. Its protein is CRPGTGTPNGGGYTF. The chain couples TRBV20-1 to TRBJ1-2; tentative D call: TRBD1 (5 bases). Germline CDR1 DFQATT, CDR2 SNEGSKA (reference sequence). The CDR3 is made up of 15 amino acids.

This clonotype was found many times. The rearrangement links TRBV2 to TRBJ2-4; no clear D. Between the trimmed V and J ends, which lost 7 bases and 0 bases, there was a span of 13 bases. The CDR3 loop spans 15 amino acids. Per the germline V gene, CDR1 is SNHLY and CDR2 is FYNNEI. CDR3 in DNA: TGTGCCAGCATGAAGAATGACTTAGCCAAAAACATTCAGTACTTC. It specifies CASMKNDLAKNIQYF.

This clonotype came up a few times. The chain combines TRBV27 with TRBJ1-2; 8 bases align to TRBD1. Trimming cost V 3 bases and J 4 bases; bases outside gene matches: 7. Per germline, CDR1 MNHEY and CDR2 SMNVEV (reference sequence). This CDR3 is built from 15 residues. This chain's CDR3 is CASSFWRQGLYGYTF. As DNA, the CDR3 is TGTGCCAGCAGTTTCTGGCGACAGGGGCTCTATGGCTACACCTTC.

CDR3 DNA sequence: TGTGCCAGCAGAACGGGACTAGCGACTCGCACAGATACGCAGTATTTT. Translated: CASRTGLATRTDTQYF. The chain employs TRBV27 and TRBJ2-3; 10 bases align to TRBD2. Germline values: CDR1 MNHEY, CDR2 SMNVEV (reference sequence). The length of the CDR3 is 16 residues. Losses at the gene ends were 6 bases for V and 1 base for J; bases not matched to a gene: 7.

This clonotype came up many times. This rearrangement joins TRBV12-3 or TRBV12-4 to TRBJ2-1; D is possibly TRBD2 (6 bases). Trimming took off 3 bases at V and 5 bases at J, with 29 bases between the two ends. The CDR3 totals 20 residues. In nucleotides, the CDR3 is TGTGCCAGCAGTTTCCCTACTAGAGAGGGAACCCGGAGGGCGAACAATGAGCAGTTCTTC. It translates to CASSFPTREGTRRANNEQFF.

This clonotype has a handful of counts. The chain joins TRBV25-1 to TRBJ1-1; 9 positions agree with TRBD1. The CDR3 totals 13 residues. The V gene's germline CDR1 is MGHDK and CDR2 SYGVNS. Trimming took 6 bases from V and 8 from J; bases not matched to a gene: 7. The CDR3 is CASRDGTGTEAFF. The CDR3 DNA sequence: TGTGCCAGCAGGGACGGGACAGGGACGGAAGCTTTCTTT. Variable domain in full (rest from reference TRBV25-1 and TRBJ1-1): EADIYQTPRYLVIGTGKKITLECSQTMGHDKMYWYQQDPGMELHLIHYSYGVNSTEKGDLSSESTVSRIRTEHFPLTLESARPSHTSQYLCASRDGTGTEAFFGQGTRLTVV.

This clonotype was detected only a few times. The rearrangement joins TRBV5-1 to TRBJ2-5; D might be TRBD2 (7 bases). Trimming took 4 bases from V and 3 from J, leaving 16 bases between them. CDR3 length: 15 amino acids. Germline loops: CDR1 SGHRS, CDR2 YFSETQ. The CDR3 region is CASSAGAAAEETQYF. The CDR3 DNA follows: TGCGCCAGCAGCGCGGGGGCCGCAGCAGAAGAGACCCAGTACTTC.

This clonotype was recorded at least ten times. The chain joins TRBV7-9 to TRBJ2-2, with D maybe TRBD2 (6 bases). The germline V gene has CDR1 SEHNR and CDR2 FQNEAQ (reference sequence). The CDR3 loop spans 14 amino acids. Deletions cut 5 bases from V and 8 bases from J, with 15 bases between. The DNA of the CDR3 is TGTGCCAGCAGCCCCTGGAGGGCCGGTGGGGAGCTGTTTTTT. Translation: CASSPWRAGGELFF.

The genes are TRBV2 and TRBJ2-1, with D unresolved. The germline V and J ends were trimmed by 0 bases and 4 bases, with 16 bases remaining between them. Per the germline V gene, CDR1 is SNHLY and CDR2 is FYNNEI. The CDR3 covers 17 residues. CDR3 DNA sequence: TGTGCCAGCAGTGAAGCCGCCATAGGGTGGGGTTACAATGAGCAGTTCTTC. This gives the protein CASSEAAIGWGYNEQFF.

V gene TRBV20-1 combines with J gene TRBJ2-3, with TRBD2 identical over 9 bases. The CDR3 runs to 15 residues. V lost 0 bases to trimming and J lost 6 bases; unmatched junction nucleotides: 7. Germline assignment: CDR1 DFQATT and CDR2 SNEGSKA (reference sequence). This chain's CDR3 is CSARDRISGSDTQYF. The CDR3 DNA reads TGCAGTGCTAGAGATAGGATTAGCGGGAGTGATACGCAGTATTTT.

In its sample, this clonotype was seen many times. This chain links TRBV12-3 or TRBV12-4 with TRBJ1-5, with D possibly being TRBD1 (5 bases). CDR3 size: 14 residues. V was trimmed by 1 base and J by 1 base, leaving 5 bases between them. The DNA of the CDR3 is TGTGCCAGCAGTTTAGAGGGGAGCAATCAGCCCCAGCATTTT. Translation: CASSLEGSNQPQHF.

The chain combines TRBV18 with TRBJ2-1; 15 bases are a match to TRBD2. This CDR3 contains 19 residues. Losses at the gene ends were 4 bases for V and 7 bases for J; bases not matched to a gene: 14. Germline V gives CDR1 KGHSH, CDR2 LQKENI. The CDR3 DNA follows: TGTGCCAGCTCACTTTTTGATCCCGGACTAGCGGGAGGGAGGAATGAGCAGTTCTTC. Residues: CASSLFDPGLAGGRNEQFF.

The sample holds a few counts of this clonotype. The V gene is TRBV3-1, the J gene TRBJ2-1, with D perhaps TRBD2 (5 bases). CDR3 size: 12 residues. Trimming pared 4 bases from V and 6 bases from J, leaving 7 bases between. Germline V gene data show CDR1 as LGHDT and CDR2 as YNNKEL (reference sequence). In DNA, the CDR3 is TGTGCCAGCAGCCCAGAGGGCAATGAGCAGTTCTTC. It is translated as CASSPEGNEQFF.

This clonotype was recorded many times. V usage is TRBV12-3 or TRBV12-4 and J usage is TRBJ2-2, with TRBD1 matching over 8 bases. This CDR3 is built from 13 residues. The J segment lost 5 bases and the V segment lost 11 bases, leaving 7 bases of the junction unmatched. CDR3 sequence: CAGRDRLTGELFF. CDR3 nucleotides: TGTGCCGGTCGGGACAGGCTAACCGGGGAGCTGTTTTTT.

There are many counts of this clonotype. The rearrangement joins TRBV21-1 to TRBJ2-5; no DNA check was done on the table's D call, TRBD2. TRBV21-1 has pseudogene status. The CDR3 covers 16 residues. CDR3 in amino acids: CASSITSGRTQETQYF. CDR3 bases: TGTGCCAGCAGCATTACTAGCGGGAGGACCCAAGAGACCCAGTACTTC.

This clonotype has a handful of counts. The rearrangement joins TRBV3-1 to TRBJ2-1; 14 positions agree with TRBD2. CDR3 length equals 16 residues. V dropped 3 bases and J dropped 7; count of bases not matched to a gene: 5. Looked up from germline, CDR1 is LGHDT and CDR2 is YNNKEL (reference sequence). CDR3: CASSHPGLAGENEQFF. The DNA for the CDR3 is TGTGCCAGCAGCCATCCGGGACTAGCGGGAGAAAATGAGCAGTTCTTC.

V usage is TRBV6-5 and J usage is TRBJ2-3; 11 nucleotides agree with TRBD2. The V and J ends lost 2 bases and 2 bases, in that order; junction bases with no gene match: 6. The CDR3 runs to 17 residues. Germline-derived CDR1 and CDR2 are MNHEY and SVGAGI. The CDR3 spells CASSYQRLAGTTDTQYF. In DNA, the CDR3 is TGTGCCAGCAGTTACCAAAGACTAGCGGGGACCACAGATACGCAGTATTTT.

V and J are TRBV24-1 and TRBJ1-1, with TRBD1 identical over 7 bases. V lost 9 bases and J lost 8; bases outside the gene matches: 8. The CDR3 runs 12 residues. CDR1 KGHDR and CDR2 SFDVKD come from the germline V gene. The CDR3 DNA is TGTGCCACCGAGACAGGGCGGGGGGAAGCTTTCTTT. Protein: CATETGRGEAFF.

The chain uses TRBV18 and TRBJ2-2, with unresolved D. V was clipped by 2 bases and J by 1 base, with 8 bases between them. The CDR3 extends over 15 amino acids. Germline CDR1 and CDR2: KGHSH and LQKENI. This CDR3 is CASSPYGGNTGELFF. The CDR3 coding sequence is TGTGCCAGCTCACCATATGGCGGGAACACCGGGGAGCTGTTTTTT.

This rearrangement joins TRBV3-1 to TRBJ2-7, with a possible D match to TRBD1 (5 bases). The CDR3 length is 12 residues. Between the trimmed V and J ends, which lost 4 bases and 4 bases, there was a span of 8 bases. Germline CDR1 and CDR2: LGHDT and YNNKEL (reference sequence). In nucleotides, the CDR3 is TGTGCCAGCAGCCCCCCAGGGTACGAGCAGTACTTC. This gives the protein CASSPPGYEQYF.

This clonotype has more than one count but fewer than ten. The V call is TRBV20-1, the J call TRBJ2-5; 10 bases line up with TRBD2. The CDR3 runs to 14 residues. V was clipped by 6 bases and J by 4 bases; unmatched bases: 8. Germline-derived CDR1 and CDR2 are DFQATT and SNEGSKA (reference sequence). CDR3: CSAGAGGPRETQYF. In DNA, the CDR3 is TGCAGTGCGGGAGCGGGAGGGCCGCGAGAGACCCAGTACTTC.

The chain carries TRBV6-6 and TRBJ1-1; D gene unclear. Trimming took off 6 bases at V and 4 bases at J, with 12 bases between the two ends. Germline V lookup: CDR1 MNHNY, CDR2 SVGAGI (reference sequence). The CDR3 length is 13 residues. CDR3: CASSPRTVTEAFF. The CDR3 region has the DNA TGTGCCAGCAGCCCCAGGACCGTCACTGAAGCTTTCTTT.

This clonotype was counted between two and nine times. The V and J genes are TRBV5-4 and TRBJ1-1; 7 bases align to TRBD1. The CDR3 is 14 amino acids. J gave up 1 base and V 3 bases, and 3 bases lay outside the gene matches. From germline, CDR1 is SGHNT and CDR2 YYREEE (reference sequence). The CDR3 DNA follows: TGTGCCAGCAGCTCCCGGGACAGGAACACTGAAGCTTTCTTT. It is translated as CASSSRDRNTEAFF.

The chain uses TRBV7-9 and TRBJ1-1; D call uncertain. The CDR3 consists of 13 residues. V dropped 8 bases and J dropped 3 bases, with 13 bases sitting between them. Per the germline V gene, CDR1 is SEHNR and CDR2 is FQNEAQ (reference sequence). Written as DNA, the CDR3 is TGTGCCAGCCTTGGCGAGTGGGACACTGAAGCTTTCTTT. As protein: CASLGEWDTEAFF.

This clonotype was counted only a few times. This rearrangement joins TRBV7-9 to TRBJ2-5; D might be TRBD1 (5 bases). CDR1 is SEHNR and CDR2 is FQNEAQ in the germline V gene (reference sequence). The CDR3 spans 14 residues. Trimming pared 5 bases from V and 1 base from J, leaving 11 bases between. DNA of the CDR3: TGTGCCAGCAGCCCAGGGTCGTCCCAAGAGACCCAGTACTTC. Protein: CASSPGSSQETQYF.

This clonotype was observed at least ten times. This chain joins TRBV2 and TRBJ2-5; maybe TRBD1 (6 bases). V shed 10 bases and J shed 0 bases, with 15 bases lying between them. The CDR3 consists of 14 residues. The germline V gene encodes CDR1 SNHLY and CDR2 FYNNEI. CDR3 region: CATRGEKYQETQYF. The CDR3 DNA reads TGTGCCACCAGGGGCGAGAAGTACCAAGAGACCCAGTACTTC.

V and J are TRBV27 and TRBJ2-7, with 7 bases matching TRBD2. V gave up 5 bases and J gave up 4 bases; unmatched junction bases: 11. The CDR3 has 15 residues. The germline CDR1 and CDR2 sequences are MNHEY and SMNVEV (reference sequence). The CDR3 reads CASSPRGLAEYEQYF. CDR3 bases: TGTGCCAGCAGTCCCAGAGGCCTAGCGGAGTACGAGCAGTACTTC.

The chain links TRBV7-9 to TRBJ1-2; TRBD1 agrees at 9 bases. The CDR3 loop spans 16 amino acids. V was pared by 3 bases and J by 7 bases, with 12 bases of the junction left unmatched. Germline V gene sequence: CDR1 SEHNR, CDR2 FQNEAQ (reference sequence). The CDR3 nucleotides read TGTGCCAGCAGCTTGGGGACAGGGAGACTCTCTGTTGGCTACACCTTC. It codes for CASSLGTGRLSVGYTF.

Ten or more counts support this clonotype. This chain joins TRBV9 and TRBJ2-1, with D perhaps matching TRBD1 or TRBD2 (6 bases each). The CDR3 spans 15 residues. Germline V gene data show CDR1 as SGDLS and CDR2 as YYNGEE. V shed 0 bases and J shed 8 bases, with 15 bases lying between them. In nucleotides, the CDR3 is TGTGCCAGCAGCGTAGGGGGCTGGGGGGCCGATGAGCAGTTCTTC. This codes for CASSVGGWGADEQFF.

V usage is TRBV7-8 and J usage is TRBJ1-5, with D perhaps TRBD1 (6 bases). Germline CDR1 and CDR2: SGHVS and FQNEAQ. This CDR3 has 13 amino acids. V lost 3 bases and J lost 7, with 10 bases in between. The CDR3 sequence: CASSFRGDQPQHF. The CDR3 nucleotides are TGTGCCAGCAGCTTCAGGGGAGACCAGCCCCAGCATTTT.

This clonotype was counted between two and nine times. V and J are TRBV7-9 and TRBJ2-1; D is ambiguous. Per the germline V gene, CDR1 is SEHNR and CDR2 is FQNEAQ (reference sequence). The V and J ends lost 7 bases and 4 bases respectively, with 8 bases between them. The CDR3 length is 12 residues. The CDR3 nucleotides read TGTGCCAGCACCGATAGTTACAATGAGCAGTTCTTC. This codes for CASTDSYNEQFF.

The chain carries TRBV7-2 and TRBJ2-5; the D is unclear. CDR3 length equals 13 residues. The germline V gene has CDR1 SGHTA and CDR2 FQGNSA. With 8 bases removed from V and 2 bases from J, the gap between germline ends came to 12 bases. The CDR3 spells CASLAGLQETQYF. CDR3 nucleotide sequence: TGTGCCAGCTTGGCCGGGCTGCAAGAGACCCAGTACTTC.